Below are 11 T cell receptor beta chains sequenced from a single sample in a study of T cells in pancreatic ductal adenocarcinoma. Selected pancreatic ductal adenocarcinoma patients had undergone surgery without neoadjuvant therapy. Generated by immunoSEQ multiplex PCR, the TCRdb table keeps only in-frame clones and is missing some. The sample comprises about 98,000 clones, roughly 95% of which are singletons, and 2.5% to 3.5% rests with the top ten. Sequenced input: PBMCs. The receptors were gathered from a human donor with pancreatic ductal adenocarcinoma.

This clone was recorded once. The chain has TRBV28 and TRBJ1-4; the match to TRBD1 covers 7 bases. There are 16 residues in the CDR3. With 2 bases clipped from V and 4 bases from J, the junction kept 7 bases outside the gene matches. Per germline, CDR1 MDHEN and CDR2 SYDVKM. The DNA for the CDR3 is TGTGCCAGCAGTTTAGTCGACAGGGTCCTTAATGAAAAACTGTTTTTT. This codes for CASSLVDRVLNEKLFF. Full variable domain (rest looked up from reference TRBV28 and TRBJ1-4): DVKVTQSSRYLVKRTGEKVFLECVQDMDHENMFWYRQDPGLGLRLIYFSYDVKMKEKGDIPEGYSVSREKKERFSLILESASTNQTSMYLCASSLVDRVLNEKLFFGSGTQLSVL.

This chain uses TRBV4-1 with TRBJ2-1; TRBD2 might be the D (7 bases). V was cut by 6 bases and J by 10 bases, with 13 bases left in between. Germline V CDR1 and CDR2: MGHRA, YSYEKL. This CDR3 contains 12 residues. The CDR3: CASSRTRGEQFF. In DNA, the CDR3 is TGCGCCAGCAGTCGGACTAGGGGGGAGCAGTTCTTC.

CDR3 region: CASSLGLAYEQFF. The CDR3 DNA reads as TGTGCCAGCAGCTTGGGTCTAGCATATGAGCAGTTCTTC. The rearrangement links TRBV11-3 to TRBJ2-1; D perhaps matches TRBD2 (5 bases). The ends were cut back, 3 bases at V and 8 bases at J, with 11 bases in the middle. CDR3 length: 13 residues. CDR1 SGHNT and CDR2 YENEEA come from the germline V gene.

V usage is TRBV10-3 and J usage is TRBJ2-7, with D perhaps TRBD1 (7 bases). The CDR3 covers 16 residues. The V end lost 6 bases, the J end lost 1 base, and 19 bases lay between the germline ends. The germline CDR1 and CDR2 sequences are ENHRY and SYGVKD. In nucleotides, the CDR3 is TGTGCCATCAGGGCGGAGGGGGCGCAAGGGTCCTACGAGCAGTACTTC. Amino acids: CAIRAEGAQGSYEQYF.

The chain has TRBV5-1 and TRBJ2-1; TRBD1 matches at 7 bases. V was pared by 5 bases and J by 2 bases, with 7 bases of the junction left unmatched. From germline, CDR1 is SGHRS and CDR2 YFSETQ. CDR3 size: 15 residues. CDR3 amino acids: CASRIPGGPYNEQFF. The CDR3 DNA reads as TGCGCCAGCAGAATTCCAGGGGGACCCTACAATGAGCAGTTCTTC. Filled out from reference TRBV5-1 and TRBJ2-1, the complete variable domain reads KAGVTQTPRYLIKTRGQQVTLSCSPISGHRSVSWYQQTPGQGLQFLFEYFSETQRNKGNFPGRFSGRQFSNSRSEMNVSTLELGDSALYLCASRIPGGPYNEQFFGPGTRLTVL.

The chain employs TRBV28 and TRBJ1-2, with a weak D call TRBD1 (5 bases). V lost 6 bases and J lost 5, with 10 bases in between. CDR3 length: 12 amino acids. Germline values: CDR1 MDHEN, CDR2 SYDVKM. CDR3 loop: CASRDAGYGYTF. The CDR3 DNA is TGTGCCAGCAGAGACGCAGGGTATGGCTACACCTTC.

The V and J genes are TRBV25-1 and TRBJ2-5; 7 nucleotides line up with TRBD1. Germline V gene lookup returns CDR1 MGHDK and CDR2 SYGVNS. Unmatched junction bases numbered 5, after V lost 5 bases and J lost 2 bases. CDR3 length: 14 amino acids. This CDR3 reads CASSTRDRQETQYF. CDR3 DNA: TGTGCCAGCAGTACCCGGGACAGACAAGAGACCCAGTACTTC.

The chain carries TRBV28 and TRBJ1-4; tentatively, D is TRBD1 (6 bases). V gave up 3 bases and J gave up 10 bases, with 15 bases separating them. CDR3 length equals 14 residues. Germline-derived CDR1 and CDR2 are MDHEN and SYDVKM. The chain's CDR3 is CASSFHGLRGKLFF. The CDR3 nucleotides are TGTGCCAGCAGTTTCCATGGACTCAGGGGAAAACTGTTTTTT.

Here the CDR3 reads CASSLQASGNEQFF. CDR3 coding DNA: TGTGCCAGCAGCTTACAGGCTAGCGGCAATGAGCAGTTCTTC. The rearrangement links TRBV7-2 to TRBJ2-1; 7 bases line up with TRBD2. This CDR3 has 14 residues. Looked up from germline, CDR1 is SGHTA and CDR2 is FQGNSA. Unmatched junction bases numbered 4, after V lost 2 bases and J lost 6 bases.

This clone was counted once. CDR3 in DNA: TGTGCCAGCAGCCCGAGGGAACAGGGCTCCTACAATGAGCAGTTCTTC. Its translation is CASSPREQGSYNEQFF. This rearrangement joins TRBV7-2 to TRBJ2-1; tentatively, D is TRBD1 (6 bases). The CDR3 runs to 16 residues. V gave up 5 bases and J gave up 0 bases, with 14 bases separating them. Germline CDR1 SGHTA, CDR2 FQGNSA.

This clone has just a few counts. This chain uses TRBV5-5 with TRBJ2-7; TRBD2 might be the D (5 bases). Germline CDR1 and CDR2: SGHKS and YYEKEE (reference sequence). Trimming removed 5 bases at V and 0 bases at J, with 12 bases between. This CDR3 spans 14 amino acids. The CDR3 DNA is TGTGCCAGCAGTCTTCCCACTAGCTCCTACGAGCAGTACTTC. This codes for CASSLPTSSYEQYF.